The clone carrying this T cell receptor beta chain was seen more than once but under ten times. The SP2 primer and nested alpha and beta constant region primers amplified ligated cDNA in four rounds. TCRdb analysed the 5' RACE reads with MiXCR anew, one entry per CDR3 protein. Of tens of thousands of distinct CDR3 sequences in the sample, 7.2% were seen once. This sample is part of a study of naive and memory T cell subsets. The library had UMIs added by 3' ligation of an oligonucleotide to TCR cDNA. Reverse transcription used DNase-treated unsorted total RNA, aiming for roughly 1 to 1,100 ng. There are 14 residues in the CDR3. Germline-derived CDR1 and CDR2 are DFQATT and SNEGSKA (reference sequence). V shed 1 base and J shed 2 bases, with 9 bases lying between them.

This receptor was identified in a male donor in good health. The chain employs TRBV20-1 and TRBJ2-1; the D is unclear. CDR3: CSARVDGAYNEQFF. In DNA form, the CDR3 reads TGCAGTGCTAGAGTTGACGGCGCCTACAATGAGCAGTTCTTC.